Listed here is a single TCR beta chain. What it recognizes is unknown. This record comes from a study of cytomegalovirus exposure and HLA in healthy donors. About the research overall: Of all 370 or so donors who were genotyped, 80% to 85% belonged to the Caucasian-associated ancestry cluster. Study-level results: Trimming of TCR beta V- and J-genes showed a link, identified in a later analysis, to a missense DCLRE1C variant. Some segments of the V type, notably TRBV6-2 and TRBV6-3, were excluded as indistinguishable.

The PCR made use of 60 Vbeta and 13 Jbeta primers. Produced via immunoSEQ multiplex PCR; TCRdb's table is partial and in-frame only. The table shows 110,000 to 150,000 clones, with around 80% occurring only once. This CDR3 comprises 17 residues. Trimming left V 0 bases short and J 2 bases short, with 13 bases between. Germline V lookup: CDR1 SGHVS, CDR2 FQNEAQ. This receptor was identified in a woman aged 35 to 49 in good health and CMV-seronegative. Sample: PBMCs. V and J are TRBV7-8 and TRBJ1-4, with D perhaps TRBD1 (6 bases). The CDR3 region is CASSLAYRDITNEKLFF. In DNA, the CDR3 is TGTGCCAGCAGCTTAGCGTACCGGGACATTACTAATGAAAAACTGTTTTTT. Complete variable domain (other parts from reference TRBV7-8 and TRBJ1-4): GAGVSQSPRYKVAKRGQDVALRCDPISGHVSLFWYQQALGQGPEFLTYFQNEAQLDKSGLPSDRFFAERPEGSVSTLKIQRTQQEDSAVYLCASSLAYRDITNEKLFFGSGTQLSVL.